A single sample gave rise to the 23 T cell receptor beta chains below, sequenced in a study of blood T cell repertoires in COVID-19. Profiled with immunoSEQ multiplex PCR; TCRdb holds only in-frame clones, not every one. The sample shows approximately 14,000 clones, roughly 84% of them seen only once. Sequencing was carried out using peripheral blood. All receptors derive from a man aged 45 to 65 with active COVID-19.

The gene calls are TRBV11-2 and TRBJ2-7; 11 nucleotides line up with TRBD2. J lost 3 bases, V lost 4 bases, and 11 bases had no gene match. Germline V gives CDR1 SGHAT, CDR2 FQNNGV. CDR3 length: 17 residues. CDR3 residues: CASSSTSGSGTFYEQYF. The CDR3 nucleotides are TGTGCCAGCAGCTCAACTAGCGGGAGCGGTACCTTCTACGAGCAGTACTTC. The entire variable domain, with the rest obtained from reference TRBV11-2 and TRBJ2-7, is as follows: EAGVAQSPRYKIIEKRQSVAFWCNPISGHATLYWYQQILGQGPKLLIQFQNNGVVDDSQLPKDRFSAERLKGVDSTLKIQPAKLEDSAVYLCASSSTSGSGTFYEQYFGPGTRLTVT.

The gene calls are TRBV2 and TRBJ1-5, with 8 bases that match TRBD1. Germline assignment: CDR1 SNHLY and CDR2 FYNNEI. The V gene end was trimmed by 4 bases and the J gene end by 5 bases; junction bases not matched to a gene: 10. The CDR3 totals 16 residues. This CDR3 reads CASSGPMTGEYQPQHF. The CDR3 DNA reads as TGTGCCAGCAGTGGCCCTATGACAGGGGAGTATCAGCCCCAGCATTTT.

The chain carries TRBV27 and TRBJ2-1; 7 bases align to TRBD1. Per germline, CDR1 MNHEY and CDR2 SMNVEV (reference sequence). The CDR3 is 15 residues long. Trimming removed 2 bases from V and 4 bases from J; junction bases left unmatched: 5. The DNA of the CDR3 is TGTGCCAGCAGTTTACATGGGACAGAATACAATGAGCAGTTCTTC. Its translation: CASSLHGTEYNEQFF.

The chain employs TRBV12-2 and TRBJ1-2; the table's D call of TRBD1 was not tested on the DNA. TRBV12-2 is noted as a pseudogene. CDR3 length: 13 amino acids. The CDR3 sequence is CASRAYRSYGYTF. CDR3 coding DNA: TGTGCAAGTCGAGCTTACAGGTCCTATGGCTACACCTTC.

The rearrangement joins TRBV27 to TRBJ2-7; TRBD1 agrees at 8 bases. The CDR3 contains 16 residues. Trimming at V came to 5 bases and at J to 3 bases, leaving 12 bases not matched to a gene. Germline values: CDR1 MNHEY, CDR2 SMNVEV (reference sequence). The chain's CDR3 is CASSIMAGTGNYEQYF. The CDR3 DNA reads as TGTGCCAGCAGTATTATGGCCGGGACAGGCAACTACGAGCAGTACTTC.

CDR3 in amino acids: CASSLGQGAGNIQYF. The CDR3 DNA sequence: TGTGCCAGCAGCTTAGGGCAGGGGGCCGGAAACATTCAGTACTTC. This rearrangement joins TRBV7-6 to TRBJ2-4; TRBD1 agrees at 8 bases. Losses at the gene ends were 1 base for V and 6 bases for J; bases not matched to a gene: 5. This CDR3 is 15 amino acids long. The germline V gene encodes CDR1 SGHVS and CDR2 FNYEAQ.

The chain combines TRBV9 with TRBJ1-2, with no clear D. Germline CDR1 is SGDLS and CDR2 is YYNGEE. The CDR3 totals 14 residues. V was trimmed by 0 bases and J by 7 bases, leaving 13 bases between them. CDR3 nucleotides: TGTGCCAGCAGCGTAGTGCCCGGGTGTTGTGGCTACACCTTC. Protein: CASSVVPGCCGYTF.

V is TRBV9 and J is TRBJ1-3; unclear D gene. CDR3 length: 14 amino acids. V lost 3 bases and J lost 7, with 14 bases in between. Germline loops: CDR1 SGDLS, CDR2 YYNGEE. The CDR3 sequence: CASSGDRPGNTIYF. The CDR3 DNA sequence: TGTGCCAGCAGCGGAGACCGGCCCGGGAACACCATATATTTT.

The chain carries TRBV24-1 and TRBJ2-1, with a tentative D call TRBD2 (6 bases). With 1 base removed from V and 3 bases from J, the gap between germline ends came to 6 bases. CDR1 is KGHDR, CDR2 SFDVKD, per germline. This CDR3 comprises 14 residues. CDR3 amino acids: CATSDFGSYNEQFF. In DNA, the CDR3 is TGTGCCACCAGTGATTTCGGGAGCTACAATGAGCAGTTCTTC.

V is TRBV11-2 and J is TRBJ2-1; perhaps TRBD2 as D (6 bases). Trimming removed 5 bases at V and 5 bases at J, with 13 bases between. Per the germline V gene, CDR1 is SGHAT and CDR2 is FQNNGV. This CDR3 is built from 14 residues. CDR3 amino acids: CASSRSGTHNEQFF. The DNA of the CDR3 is TGTGCCAGCAGCAGATCCGGGACTCACAATGAGCAGTTCTTC.

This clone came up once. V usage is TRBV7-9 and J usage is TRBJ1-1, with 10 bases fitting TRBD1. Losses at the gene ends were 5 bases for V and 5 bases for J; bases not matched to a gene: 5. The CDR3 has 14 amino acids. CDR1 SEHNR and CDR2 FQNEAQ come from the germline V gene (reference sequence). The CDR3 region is CASSRTGGLTEAFF. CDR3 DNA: TGTGCCAGCAGCCGGACAGGGGGATTAACTGAAGCTTTCTTT. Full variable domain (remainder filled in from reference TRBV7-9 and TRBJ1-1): DTGVSQNPRHKITKRGQNVTFRCDPISEHNRLYWYRQTLGQGPEFLTYFQNEAQLEKSRLLSDRFSAERPKGSFSTLEIQRTEQGDSAMYLCASSRTGGLTEAFFGQGTRLTVV.

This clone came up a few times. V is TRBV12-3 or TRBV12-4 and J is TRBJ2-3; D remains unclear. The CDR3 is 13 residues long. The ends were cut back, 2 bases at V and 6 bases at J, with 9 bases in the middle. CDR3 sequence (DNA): TGTGCCAGCAGTTTATTCCTATCGGATACGCAGTATTTT. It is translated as CASSLFLSDTQYF.

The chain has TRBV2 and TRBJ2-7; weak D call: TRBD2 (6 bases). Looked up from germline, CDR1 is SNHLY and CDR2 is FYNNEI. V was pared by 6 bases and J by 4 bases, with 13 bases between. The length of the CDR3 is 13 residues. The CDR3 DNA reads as TGTGCCAGCAGAGGAGGGGTACGGTACGAGCAGTACTTC. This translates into CASRGGVRYEQYF.

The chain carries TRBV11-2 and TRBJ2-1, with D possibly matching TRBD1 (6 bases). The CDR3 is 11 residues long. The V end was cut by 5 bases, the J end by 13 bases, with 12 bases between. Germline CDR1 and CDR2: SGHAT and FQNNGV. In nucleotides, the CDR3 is TGTGCCAGCAGCCTTCGACAGGTACAGTTCTTC. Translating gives CASSLRQVQFF.

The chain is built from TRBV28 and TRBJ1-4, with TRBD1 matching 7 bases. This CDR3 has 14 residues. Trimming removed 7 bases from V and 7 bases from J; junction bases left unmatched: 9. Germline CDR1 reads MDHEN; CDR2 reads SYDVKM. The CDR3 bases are TGTGCCAGCACCACGGGACAGAGACTTGAAAAACTGTTTTTT. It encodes CASTTGQRLEKLFF.

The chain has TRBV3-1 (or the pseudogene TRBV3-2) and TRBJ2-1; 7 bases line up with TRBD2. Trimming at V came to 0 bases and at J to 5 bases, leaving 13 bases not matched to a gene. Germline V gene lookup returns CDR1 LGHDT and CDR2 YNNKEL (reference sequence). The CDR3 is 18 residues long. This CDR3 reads CASSQDSPISGPNNEQFF. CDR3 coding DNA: TGTGCCAGCAGCCAAGATTCCCCCATTAGCGGGCCGAACAATGAGCAGTTCTTC.

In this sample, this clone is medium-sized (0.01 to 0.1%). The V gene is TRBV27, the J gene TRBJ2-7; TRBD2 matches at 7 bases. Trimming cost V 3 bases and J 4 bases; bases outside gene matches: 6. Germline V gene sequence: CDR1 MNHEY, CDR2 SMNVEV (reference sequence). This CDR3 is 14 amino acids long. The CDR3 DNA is TGTGCCAGCAGTTTGAGCGGGATAATTTACGAGCAGTACTTC. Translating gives CASSLSGIIYEQYF.

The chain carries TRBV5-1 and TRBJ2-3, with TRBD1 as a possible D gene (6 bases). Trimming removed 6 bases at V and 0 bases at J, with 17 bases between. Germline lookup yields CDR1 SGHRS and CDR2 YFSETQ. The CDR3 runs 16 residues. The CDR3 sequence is CASTGRDTTSTDTQYF. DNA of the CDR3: TGCGCCAGCACGGGCCGGGACACCACTAGCACAGATACGCAGTATTTT.

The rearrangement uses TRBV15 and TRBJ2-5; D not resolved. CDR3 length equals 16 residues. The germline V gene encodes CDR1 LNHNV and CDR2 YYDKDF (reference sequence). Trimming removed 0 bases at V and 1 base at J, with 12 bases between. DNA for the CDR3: TGTGCCACCAGCAGAGATCTATTGAACAGCCAAGAGACCCAGTACTTC. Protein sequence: CATSRDLLNSQETQYF.

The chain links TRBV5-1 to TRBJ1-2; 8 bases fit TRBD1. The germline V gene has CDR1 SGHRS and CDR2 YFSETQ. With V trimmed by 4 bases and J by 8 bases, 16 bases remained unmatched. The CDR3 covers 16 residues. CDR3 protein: CASSPGQGRGESGYTF. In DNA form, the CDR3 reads TGCGCCAGCAGCCCCGGACAGGGAAGAGGGGAATCAGGCTACACCTTC.

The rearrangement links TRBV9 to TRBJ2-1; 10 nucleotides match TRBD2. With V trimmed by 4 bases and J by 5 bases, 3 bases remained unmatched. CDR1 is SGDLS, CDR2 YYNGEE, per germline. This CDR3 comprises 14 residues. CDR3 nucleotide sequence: TGTGCCAGCAGCTCTAGCGGGAGAGACAATGAGCAGTTCTTC. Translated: CASSSSGRDNEQFF.

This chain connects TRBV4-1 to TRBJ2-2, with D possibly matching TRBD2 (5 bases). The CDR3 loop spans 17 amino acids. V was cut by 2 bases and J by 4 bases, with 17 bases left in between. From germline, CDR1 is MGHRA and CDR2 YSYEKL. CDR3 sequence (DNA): TGCGCCAGCAGCCAATTGCCTCGTCGAGGAGGCACCGGGGAGCTGTTTTTT. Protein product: CASSQLPRRGGTGELFF.

CDR3 sequence reads: CASSLVLGGDPFF. In DNA, the CDR3 is TGTGCCAGCAGCTTAGTTTTAGGGGGAGATCCGTTCTTC. J is TRBJ2-1 and V is TRBV7-9; D possibly corresponds to TRBD1 (6 bases). V gave up 1 base and J gave up 15 bases, with 16 bases separating them. Per the germline V gene, CDR1 is SEHNR and CDR2 is FQNEAQ (reference sequence). The CDR3 runs 13 residues.